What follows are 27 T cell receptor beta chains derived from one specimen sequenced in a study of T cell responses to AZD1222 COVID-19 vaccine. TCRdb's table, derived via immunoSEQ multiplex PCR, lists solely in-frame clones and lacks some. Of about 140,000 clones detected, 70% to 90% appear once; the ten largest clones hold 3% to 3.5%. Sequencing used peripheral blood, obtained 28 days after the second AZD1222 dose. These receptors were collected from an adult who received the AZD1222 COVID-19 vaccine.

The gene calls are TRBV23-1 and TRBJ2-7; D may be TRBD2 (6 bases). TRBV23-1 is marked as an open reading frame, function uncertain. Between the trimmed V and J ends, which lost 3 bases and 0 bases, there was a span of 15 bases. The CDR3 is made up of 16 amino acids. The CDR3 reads CASSHFSGSSSYEQYF. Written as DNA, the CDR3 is TGCGCCAGCAGTCATTTTAGCGGTTCAAGCTCCTACGAGCAGTACTTC.

The CDR3 DNA reads TGTGCCAGCAGCCCCTCAGCGGTGACTAGTCTGTTCTTC. Its translation is CASSPSAVTSLFF. The chain couples TRBV7-9 to TRBJ2-1; a possible D gene is TRBD2 (6 bases). CDR1 is SEHNR, CDR2 FQNEAQ, per germline (reference sequence). The CDR3 is 13 residues long. Deletions cut 5 bases from V and 15 bases from J, with 20 bases between.

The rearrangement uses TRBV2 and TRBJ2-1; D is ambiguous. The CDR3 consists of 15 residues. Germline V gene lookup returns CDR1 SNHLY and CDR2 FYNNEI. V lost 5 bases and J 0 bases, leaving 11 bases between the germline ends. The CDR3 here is CASSISWSSYNEQFF. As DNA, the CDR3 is TGTGCCAGCAGTATCAGTTGGAGCTCCTACAATGAGCAGTTCTTC.

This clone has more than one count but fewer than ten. CDR3 nucleotides: TGCGCCAGCAGCCAACACCGGGCCAGTAATTCACCCCTCCACTTT. Amino acid sequence: CASSQHRASNSPLHF. The chain couples TRBV4-3 to TRBJ1-6; D is unresolved. V was cut by 2 bases and J by 6 bases, with 11 bases left in between. CDR3 size: 15 residues. The germline gives CDR1 LGHNA, CDR2 YSLEER.

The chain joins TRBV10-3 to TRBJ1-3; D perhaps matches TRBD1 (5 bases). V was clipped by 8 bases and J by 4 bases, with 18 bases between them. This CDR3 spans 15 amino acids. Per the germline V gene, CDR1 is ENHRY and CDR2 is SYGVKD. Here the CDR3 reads CAIGDQPAGGNTIYF. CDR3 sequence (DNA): TGTGCCATCGGGGACCAACCGGCAGGGGGAAACACCATATATTTT.

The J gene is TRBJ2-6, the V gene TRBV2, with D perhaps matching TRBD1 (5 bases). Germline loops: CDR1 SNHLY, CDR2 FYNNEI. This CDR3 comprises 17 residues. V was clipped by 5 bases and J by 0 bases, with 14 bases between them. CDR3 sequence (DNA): TGTGCCAGCAGTCCTTGGGGCCCCCCCTCTGGGGCCAACGTCCTGACTTTC. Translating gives CASSPWGPPSGANVLTF.

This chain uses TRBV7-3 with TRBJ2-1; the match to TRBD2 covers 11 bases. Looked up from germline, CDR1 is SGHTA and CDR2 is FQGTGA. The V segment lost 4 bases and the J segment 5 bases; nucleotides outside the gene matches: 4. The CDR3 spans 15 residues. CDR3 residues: CASSSIAGGNNEQFF. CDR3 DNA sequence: TGTGCCAGCAGCTCAATAGCGGGAGGGAACAATGAGCAGTTCTTC.

CDR3 nucleotides: TGTGCCTGGAGTGCTAGTGAAAAACTGTTTTTT. Protein product: CAWSASEKLFF. This sequence joins TRBV30 and TRBJ1-4; D unresolved. Germline V gene lookup returns CDR1 GTSNPN and CDR2 SVGIG (reference sequence). Trimming left V 1 base short and J 7 bases short, with 4 bases between. The CDR3 loop spans 11 amino acids.

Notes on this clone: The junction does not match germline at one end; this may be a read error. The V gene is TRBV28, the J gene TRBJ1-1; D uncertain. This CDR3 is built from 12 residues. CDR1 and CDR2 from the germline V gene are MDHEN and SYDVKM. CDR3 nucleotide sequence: TGTGCCAGCAGTTTTCGGCGTCCCGGGGAGGTCTTT. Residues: CASSFRRPGEVF.

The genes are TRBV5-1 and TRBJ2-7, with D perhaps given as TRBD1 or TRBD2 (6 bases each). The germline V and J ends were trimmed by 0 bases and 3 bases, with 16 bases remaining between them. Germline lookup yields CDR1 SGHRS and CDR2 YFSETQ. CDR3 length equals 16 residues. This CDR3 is CASSLGEQGGGYEQYF. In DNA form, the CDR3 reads TGCGCCAGCAGCTTGGGGGAACAGGGAGGAGGCTACGAGCAGTACTTC.

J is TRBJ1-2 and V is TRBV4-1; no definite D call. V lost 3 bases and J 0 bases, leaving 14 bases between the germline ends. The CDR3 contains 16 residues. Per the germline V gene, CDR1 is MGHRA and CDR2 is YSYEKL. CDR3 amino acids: CASSQGPGSTNYGYTF. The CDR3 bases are TGCGCCAGCAGCCAGGGTCCTGGATCCACTAACTATGGCTACACCTTC.

This CDR3 is CATSRVRQGHTEAFF. The CDR3 region has the DNA TGTGCCACCAGCAGAGTCCGACAGGGTCACACTGAAGCTTTCTTT. The V and J genes are TRBV15 and TRBJ1-1, with 7 bases that match TRBD1. Trimming removed 1 base from V and 3 bases from J; junction bases left unmatched: 5. The CDR3 has 15 residues. Germline values: CDR1 LNHNV, CDR2 YYDKDF (reference sequence). The whole variable domain, remainder taken from reference TRBV15 and TRBJ1-1, is DAMVIQNPRYQVTQFGKPVTLSCSQTLNHNVMYWYQQKSSQAPKLLFHYYDKDFNNEADTPDNFQSRRPNTSFCFLDIRSPGLGDTAMYLCATSRVRQGHTEAFFGQGTRLTVV.

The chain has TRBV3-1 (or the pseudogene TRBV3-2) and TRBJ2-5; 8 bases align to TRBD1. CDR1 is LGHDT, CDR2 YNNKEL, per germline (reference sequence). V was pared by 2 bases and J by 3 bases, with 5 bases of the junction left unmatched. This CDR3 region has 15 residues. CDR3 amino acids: CASSQSPGQEETQYF. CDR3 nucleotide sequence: TGTGCCAGCAGCCAAAGTCCGGGACAGGAAGAGACCCAGTACTTC.

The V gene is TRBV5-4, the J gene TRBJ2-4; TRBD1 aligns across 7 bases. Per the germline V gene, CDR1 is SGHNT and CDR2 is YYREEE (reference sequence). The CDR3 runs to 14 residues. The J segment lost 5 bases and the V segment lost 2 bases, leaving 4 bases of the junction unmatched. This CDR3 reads CASSFKGAENIQYF. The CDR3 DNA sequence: TGTGCCAGCAGCTTCAAGGGGGCGGAAAACATTCAGTACTTC.

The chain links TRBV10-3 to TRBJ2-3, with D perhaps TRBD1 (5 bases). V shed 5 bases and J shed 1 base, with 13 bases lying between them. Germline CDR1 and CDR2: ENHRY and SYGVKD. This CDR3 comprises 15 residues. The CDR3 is CAISMTRVGTDTQYF. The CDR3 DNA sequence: TGTGCCATCAGTATGACCAGGGTCGGCACAGATACGCAGTATTTT.

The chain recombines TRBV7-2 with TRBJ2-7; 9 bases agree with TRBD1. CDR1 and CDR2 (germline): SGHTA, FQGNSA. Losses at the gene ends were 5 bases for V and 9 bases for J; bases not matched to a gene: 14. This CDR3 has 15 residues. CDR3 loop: CASSTPGQGTIGQYF. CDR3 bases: TGTGCCAGCAGCACCCCCGGACAGGGGACAATAGGGCAGTACTTC.

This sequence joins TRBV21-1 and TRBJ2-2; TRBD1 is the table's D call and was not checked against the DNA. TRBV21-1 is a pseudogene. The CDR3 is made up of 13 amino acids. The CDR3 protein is CASSRASSGELFF. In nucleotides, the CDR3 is TGTGCCAGCAGCAGGGCGTCAAGCGGGGAGCTGTTTTTT.

CDR3 loop: CASSPFPRQGGGYTF. CDR3 sequence (DNA): TGTGCCAGCAGCCCTTTCCCAAGACAGGGCGGTGGCTACACCTTC. The genes are TRBV5-4 and TRBJ1-2; TRBD1 aligns across 7 bases. V shed 4 bases, J shed 7 bases, and the junction held 13 bases outside the gene matches. The CDR3 has 15 amino acids. Germline V CDR1 and CDR2: SGHNT, YYREEE (reference sequence).

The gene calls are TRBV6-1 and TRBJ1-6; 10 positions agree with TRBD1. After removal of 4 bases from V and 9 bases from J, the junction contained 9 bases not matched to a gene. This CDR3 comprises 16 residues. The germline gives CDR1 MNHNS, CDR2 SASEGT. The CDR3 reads CASSADRTGGLSPLHF. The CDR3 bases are TGTGCCAGCAGTGCCGATCGGACAGGGGGTCTTTCACCCCTCCACTTT.

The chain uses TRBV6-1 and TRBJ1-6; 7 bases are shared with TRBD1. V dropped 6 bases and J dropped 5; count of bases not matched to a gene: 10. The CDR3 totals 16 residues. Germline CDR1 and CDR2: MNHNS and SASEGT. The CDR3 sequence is CASREQGRTDNSPLHF. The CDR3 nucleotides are TGTGCCAGCAGGGAACAGGGGCGCACGGATAATTCACCCCTCCACTTT.

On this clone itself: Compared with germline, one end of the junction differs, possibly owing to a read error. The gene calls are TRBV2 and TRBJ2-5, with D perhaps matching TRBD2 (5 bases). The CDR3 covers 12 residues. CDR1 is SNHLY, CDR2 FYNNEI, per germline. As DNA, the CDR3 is TGTGCCAGCAGTGAAGCACCCAAGGACTGTGACTTC. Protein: CASSEAPKDCDF.

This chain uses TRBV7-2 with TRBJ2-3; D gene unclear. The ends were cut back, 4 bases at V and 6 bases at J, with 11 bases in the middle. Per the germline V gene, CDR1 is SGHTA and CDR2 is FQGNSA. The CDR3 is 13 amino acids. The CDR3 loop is CASSSNRKDTQYF. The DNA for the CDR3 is TGTGCCAGCAGCTCCAACCGCAAGGATACGCAGTATTTT.

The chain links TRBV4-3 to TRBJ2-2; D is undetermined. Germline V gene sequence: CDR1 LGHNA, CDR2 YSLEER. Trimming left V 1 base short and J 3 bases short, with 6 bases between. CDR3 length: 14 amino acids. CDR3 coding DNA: TGCGCCAGCAGCCAAGCTATTTACACCGGGGAGCTGTTTTTT. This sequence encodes CASSQAIYTGELFF.

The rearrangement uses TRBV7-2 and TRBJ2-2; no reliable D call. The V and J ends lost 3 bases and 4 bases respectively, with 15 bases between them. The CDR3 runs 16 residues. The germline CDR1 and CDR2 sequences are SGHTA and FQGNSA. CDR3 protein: CASSFSQPHFTGELFF. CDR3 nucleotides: TGTGCCAGCAGCTTTTCCCAGCCCCACTTCACCGGGGAGCTGTTTTTT.

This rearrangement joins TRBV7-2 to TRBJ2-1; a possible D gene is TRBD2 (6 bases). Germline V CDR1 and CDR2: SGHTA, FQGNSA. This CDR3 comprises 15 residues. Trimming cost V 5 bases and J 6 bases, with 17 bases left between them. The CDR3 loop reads CASSAAGRLGNEQFF. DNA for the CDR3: TGTGCCAGCAGCGCCGCGGGACGACTGGGCAATGAGCAGTTCTTC.

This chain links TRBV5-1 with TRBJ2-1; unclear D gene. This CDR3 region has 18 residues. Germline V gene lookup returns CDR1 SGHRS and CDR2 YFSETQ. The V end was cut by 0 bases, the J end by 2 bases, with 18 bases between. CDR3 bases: TGCGCCAGCAGCTTGGGCCTTTCCCCAATCCTTACCTACAATGAGCAGTTCTTC. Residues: CASSLGLSPILTYNEQFF. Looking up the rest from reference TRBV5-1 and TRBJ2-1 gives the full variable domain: KAGVTQTPRYLIKTRGQQVTLSCSPISGHRSVSWYQQTPGQGLQFLFEYFSETQRNKGNFPGRFSGRQFSNSRSEMNVSTLELGDSALYLCASSLGLSPILTYNEQFFGPGTRLTVL.

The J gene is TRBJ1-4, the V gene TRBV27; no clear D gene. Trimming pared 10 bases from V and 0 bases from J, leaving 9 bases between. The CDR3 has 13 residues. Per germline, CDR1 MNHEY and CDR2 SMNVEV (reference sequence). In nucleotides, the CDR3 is TGTGCCATCCCTCATGCAACTAATGAAAAACTGTTTTTT. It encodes CAIPHATNEKLFF.